The clone carrying this T cell receptor beta chain was counted at least ten times. The target antigen is unknown. It was less than 13 ml of fresh peripheral blood that supplied the PBMCs. Amplified TCR beta CDR3 regions derived from RNA transcripts. During a first-round RT-PCR of the TCR CDR3, the HTBI primer set was used. Via MiXCR, TCRdb re-called the multiplex PCR reads, giving one row per CDR3 protein. The data contain about 400,000 distinct CDR3 sequences, about 15% of them seen just once; the ten biggest clones take up around 14%. This sample was taken from a study of T cells in Graves' hyperthyroidism and ophthalmopathy. Study-level information: Specimen type is peripheral blood, collected at initial diagnosis prior to any treatment.

Study results and caveats: Before onset, by a median of approximately 6.2 months, the model predicted ophthalmopathy. Blood shared most expanded thyroid clonotypes above 0.001.

With 4 bases removed from V and 7 bases from J, the gap between germline ends came to 14 bases. From germline, CDR1 is WNHNN and CDR2 SYGVQD (reference sequence). This CDR3 is 14 amino acids long. The TCR originated in a man aged 18-30 years with Graves' ophthalmopathy. The chain uses TRBV10-1 and TRBJ2-1; a possible D gene is TRBD2 (7 bases). The sequenced material came from blood. CDR3 in amino acids: CASSVAGATNEQFF. The CDR3 coding sequence is TGCGCCAGCAGTGTTGCGGGGGCCACAAATGAGCAGTTCTTC.